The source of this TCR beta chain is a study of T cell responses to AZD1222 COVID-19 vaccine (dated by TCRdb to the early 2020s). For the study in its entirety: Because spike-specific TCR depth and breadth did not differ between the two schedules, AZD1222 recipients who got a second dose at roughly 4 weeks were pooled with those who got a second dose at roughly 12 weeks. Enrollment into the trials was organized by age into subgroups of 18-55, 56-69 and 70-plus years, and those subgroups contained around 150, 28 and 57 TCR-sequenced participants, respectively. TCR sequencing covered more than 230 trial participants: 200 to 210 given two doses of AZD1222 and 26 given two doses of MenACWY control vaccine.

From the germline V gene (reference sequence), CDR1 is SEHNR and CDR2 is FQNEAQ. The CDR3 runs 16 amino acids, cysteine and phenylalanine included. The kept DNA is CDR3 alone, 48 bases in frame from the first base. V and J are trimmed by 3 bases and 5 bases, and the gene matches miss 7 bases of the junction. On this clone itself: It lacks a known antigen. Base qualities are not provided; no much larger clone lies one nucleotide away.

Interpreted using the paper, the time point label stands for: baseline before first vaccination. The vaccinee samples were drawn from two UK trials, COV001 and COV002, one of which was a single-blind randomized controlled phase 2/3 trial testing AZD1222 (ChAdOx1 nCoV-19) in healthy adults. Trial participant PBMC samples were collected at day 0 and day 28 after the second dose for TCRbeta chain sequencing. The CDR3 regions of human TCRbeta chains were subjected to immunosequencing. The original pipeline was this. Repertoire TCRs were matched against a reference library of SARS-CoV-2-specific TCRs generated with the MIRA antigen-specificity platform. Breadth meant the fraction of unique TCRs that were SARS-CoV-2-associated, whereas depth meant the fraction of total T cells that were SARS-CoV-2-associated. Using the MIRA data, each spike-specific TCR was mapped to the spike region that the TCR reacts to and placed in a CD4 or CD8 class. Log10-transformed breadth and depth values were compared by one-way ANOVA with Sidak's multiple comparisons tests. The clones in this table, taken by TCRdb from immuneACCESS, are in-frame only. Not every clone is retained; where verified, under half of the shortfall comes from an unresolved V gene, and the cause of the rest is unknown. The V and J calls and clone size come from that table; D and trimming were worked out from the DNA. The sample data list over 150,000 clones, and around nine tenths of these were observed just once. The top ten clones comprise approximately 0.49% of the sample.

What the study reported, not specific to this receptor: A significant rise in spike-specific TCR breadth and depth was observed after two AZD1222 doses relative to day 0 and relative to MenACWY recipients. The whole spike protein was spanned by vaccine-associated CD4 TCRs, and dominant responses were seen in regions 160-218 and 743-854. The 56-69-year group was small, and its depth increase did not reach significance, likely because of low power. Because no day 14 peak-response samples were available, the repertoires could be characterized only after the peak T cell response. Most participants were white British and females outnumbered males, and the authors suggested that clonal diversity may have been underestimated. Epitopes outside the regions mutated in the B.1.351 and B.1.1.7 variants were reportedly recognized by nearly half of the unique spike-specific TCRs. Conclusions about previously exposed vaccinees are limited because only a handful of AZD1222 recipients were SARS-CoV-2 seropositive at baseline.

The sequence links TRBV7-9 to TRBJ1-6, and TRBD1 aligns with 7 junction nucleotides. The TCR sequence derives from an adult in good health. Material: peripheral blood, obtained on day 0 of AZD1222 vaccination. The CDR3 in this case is CASSFRQGVDNSPLHF. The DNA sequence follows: TGTGCCAGCAGCTTCCGACAGGGTGTGGATAATTCACCCCTCCACTTT.